This T cell receptor (beta chain) was found in a study of OX40 agonist ivuxolimab in advanced cancers. For the study at large: Participants averaged roughly 57 years of age (range about 23 to 79) and were around 80% male.

Produced via immunoSEQ multiplex PCR; TCRdb's table is partial and in-frame only. The sample holds some 68,000 clones, roughly 90% seen once. Study-wide results and caveats: CD4+ and CD8+ T cells in blood underwent clonal expansion by week 6 at 0.1 to 3.0 mg/kg. Expanded clones were, on average, more numerous in CD8+ T cells than in CD4+. Antigen specificity of clonally expanded peripheral T cells was not established.

As to this clone: Its specificity is unknown.

CDR1 and CDR2 (germline): SGHTA, FQGNSA. V lost 6 bases to trimming and J lost 7 bases, with 13 bases between them. The CDR3 loop spans 13 amino acids. J is TRBJ2-4 and V is TRBV7-2, with unresolved D. The TCR originated in an adult with an advanced solid tumor such as melanoma, head and neck, liver or kidney cancer. Sequencing used CD4+ or CD8+ T cells sorted from blood, obtained in a trial of the OX40 agonist ivuxolimab. Here the CDR3 reads CASRPPPPNIQYF. The CDR3 coding sequence is TGTGCCAGCAGACCACCCCCCCCTAACATTCAGTACTTC.